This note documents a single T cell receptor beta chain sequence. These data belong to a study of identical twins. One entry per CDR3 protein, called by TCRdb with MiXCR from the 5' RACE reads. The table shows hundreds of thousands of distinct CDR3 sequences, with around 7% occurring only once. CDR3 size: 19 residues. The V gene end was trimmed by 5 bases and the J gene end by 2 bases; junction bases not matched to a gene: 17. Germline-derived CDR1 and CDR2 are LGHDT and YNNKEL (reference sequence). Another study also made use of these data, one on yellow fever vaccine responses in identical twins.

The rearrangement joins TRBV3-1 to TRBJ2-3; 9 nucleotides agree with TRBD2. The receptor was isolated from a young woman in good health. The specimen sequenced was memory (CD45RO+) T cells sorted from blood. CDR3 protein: CASSKHGPREGISTDTQYF. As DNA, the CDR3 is TGTGCCAGCAGCAAGCATGGTCCGCGGGAGGGAATATCCACAGATACGCAGTATTTT.